These 7 T cell receptor beta chains were all obtained from the same sample, sequenced in a study of tumor-infiltrating lymphocytes in primary liver carcinoma (TCRdb year 2017). The reads were generated on an Illumina HiSeq 2500. Starting from approximately 500 ng total RNA, TCRbeta-specific cDNA was produced by reverse transcription with a constant-region primer and ProtoScript II reverse transcriptase. Three nested multiplex PCR rounds, following a slightly modified ARM-PCR procedure, were used to build the TCRbeta libraries. The first two PCR rounds used multiplex TRBV1-TRBV30 forward primers with a Cbeta reverse primer, each for 10 to 11 cycles. The public reads were quality trimmed at Q25 with fastp and then assembled into clones with MiXCR by TCRdb, keeping productive beta chains. Entries are consolidated by CDR3 protein sequence, retaining the most common genes and DNA. In this sample the table shows 90,000 to 110,000 distinct CDR3 sequences, roughly 80% of which occur a single time. Approximately 20% of the sample belongs to the ten largest clones.

Total RNA and DNA were co-extracted from about 19-30 mg of bulk tissue with the AllPrep DNA/RNA mini kit, without cell sorting. Sequencing used liver tumor tissue from sampling region 3. Per the publication, the cell subset or site label means: tumor region T3, left-lateral pole. The receptors derive from a middle-aged man with primary liver carcinoma and hepatitis B virus infection.

A remark on this clonotype: At one of its ends the junction is not consistent with the germline gene, which may arise from a read error. The V gene is TRBV11-2, the J gene TRBJ2-5; D is unclear. The CDR3 extends over 17 amino acids. Germline lookup yields CDR1 SGHAT and CDR2 FQNNGV. The CDR3 protein is CANSLRLVGDSSETQYF. CDR3 DNA: TGTGCCAACAGCTTAAGGCTAGTGGGTGACTCGAGCGAGACCCAGTACTTC.

As for this clonotype: Possible read error: a much larger clone is one base away. CDR3 in amino acids: CANSLVVGAEYGYTF. CDR3 DNA: TGCGCCAACAGCTTGGTGGTAGGGGCAGAATATGGCTACACCTTC. This rearrangement joins TRBV5-1 to TRBJ1-2; D may be TRBD1 (5 bases). Germline loops: CDR1 SGHRS, CDR2 YFSETQ. This CDR3 is 15 amino acids long.

With regard to this clonotype: A much larger clone differs from this one at a single base, so this may be a read error. CDR3 sequence: CASPRGRTEHYF. CDR3 DNA sequence: TGTGCCAGCCCCCGGGGGCGCACCGAGCACTACTTC. V and J are TRBV28 and TRBJ2-7; D may be TRBD1 or TRBD2 (6 bases each). The V gene's germline CDR1 is MDHEN and CDR2 SYDVKM. The CDR3 covers 12 residues.

This clonotype was seen once. At one of its ends the junction is not consistent with the germline gene, which may arise from a read error. This chain connects TRBV12-3 or TRBV12-4 to TRBJ2-6; D gene ambiguous. The CDR3 has 13 amino acids. CDR3 amino acids: CTSTIAGANVLTF. In DNA form, the CDR3 reads TGTACCAGCACCATCGCTGGGGCCAACGTCCTGACTTTC.

On this clonotype itself: Likely a read error: the CDR3 ends without its conserved phenylalanine or tryptophan. The chain combines TRBV6-6 with TRBJ1-4, with no clear D. The CDR3 has 11 residues. CDR1 MNHNY and CDR2 SVGAGI come from the germline V gene (reference sequence). DNA of the CDR3: TGTGTCAGTTCGACGAAAGAAAAACTGTTTCTT. Its protein is CVSSTKEKLFL.

About this clonotype itself: Since no conserved phenylalanine or tryptophan closes the CDR3, a read error is the likely cause. CDR3: CASSMPRESTDMQYY. CDR3 in DNA: TGTGCCAGCAGTATGCCGAGGGAGAGCACAGATATGCAGTATTAT. This chain links TRBV11-1 with TRBJ2-3, with a tentative D call TRBD2 (5 bases). CDR3 size: 15 residues. Germline V CDR1 and CDR2: SGHAT, FQDESV (reference sequence).

Regarding this clonotype: At one boundary the junction diverges from the germline segment, which might be a read error. The V gene is TRBV11-2, the J gene TRBJ2-3, with 11 bases identical to TRBD2. The CDR3 has 16 residues. Germline CDR1 reads SGHAT; CDR2 reads FQNNGV. The CDR3 protein is CTSSSPGLAEVDTHYF. The CDR3 DNA is TGTACCAGCAGCTCCCCGGGACTAGCGGAAGTGGATACGCATTATTTT. The full variable domain, with the rest looked up from reference TRBV11-2 and TRBJ2-3, is EAGVAQSPRYKIIEKRQSVAFWCNPISGHATLYWYQQILGQGPKLLIQFQNNGVVDDSQLPKDRFSAERLKGVDSTLKIQPAKLEDSAVYLCTSSSPGLAEVDTHYFGPGTRLTVL.